This TCR beta chain came from a study of blood T cell repertoires in COVID-19. At the level of the study: Researchers got acute and convalescent COVID-19 samples from the United States, Italy and Spain.

The repertoire was sequenced with immunoSEQ multiplex PCR; TCRdb's copy has only in-frame clones and lacks some. The sample consists of 100,000 to 150,000 clones, about 83% of them appearing once. The CDR3 consists of 15 residues. Trimming stripped 4 bases from V and 3 bases from J, with 14 bases between. Germline values: CDR1 KGHDR, CDR2 SFDVKD. The source material was peripheral blood. The origin of this receptor is a woman between 50 and 59 years old with acute or convalescent COVID-19. The chain is built from TRBV24-1 and TRBJ1-2, with D possibly TRBD1 on 6 matching bases. CDR3 amino acids: CATSDRQGWDYGYTF. Written as DNA, the CDR3 is TGTGCCACCAGTGACCGCCAGGGGTGGGACTATGGCTACACCTTC.